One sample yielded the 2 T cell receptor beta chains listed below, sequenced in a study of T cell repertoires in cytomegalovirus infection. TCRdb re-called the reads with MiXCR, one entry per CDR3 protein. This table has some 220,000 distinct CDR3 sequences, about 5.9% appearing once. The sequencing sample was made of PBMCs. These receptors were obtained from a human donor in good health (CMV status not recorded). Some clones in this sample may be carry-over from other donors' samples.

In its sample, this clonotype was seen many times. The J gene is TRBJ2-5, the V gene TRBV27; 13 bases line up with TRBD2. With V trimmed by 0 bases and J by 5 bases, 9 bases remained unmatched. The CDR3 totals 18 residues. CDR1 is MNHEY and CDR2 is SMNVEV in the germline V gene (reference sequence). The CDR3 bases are TGTGCCAGCAGTTTATCGTTCCGGACTAGCGGGGGCGTGGAGACCCAGTACTTC. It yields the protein CASSLSFRTSGGVETQYF.

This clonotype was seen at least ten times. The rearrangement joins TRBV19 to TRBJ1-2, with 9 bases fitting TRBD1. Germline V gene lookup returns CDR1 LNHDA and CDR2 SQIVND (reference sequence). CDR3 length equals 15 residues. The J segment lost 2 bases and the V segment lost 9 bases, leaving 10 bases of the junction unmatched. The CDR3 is CASLDPGQGNYGYTF. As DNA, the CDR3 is TGTGCCAGCCTCGACCCGGGACAGGGCAACTATGGCTACACCTTC.